The T cell receptor (beta chain) described here comes from a study of monozygotic twins with inflammatory bowel disease. Details on this clonotype: Its antigen is unknown.

Whole-study findings and limits: IBD patients exhibited fewer clonotypes shared with other individuals than healthy twins, particularly with disease activity. Compared with healthy co-twins, IBD patients showed reduced TCRbeta repertoire diversity by inverse Simpson.

CDR3 length: 11 amino acids. Looked up from germline, CDR1 is MGHRA and CDR2 is YSYEKL. Someone took a roughly 2.7 ml blood sample from each of the donors. The unique tags termed UMIs, each holding a 6-nucleotide sample barcode, were added by means of template switching. With the 5' RACE reads reprocessed, TCRdb shows one record per CDR3 protein and no DNA. This sample's table reports 400,000 or so distinct CDR3 sequences. J is TRBJ2-7 and V is TRBV4-1. The origin of this receptor is a human donor with ulcerative colitis or Crohn's disease, or a healthy co-twin of an affected twin (not recorded which). The sample taken for sequencing was blood. This chain's CDR3 is CASSNPTEQYF.